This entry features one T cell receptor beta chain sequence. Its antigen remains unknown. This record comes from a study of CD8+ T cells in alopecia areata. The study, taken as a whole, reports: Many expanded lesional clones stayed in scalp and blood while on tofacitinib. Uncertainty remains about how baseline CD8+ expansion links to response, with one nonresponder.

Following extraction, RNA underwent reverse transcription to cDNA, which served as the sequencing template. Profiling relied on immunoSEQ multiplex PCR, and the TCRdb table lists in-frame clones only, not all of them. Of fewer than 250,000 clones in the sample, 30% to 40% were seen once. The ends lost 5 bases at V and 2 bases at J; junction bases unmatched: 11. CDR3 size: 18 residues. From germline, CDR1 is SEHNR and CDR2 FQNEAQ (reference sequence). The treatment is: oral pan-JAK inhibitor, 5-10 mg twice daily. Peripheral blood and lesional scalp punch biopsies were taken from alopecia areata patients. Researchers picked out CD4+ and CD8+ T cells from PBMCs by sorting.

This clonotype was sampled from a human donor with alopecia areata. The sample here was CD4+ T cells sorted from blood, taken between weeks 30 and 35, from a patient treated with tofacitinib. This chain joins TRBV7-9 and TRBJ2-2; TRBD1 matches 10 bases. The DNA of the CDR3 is TGTGCCAGCAGCGTGCTTAAGGGACAGGGGATAAACACCGGGGAGCTGTTTTTT. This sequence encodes CASSVLKGQGINTGELFF.